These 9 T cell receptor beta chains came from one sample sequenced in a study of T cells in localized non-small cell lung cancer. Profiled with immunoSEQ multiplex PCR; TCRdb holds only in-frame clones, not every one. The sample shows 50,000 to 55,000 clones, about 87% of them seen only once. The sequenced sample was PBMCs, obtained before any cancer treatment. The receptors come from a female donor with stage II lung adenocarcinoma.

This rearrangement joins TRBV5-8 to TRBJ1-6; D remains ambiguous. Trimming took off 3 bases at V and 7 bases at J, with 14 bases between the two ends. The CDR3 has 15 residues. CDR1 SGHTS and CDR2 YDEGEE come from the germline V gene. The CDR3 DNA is TGTGCCAGCAGCTCAGACCCTCTGAGCAATTCACCCCTCCACTTT. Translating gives CASSSDPLSNSPLHF.

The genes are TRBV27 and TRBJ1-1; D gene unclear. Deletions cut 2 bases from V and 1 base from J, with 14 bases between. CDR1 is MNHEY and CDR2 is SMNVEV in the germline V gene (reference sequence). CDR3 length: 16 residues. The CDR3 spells CASSLREITGNTEAFF. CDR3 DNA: TGTGCCAGCAGTTTAAGGGAAATAACCGGGAACACTGAAGCTTTCTTT.

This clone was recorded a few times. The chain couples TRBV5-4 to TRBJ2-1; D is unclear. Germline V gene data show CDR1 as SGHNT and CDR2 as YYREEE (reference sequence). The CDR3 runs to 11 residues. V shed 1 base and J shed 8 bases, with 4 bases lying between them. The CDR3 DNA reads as TGTGCCAGCAGCTTGACGGATGAGCAGTTCTTC. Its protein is CASSLTDEQFF.

This CDR3 is CASSLGPRDFSQAGYTF. The CDR3 DNA sequence: TGTGCCAGCAGCTTAGGCCCCAGGGATTTCTCCCAAGCCGGCTACACCTTC. V is TRBV7-9 and J is TRBJ1-2; a weak D match, TRBD1 (5 bases). Germline values: CDR1 SEHNR, CDR2 FQNEAQ (reference sequence). The CDR3 is 17 residues long. The V end lost 1 base, the J end lost 8 bases, and 23 bases lay between the germline ends.

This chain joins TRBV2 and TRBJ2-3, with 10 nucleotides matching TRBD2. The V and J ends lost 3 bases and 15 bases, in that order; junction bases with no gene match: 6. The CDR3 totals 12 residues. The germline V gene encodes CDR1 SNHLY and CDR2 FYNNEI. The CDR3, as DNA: TGTGCCAGCAGTGATTTCCAGCGGGGGGGCTATTTT. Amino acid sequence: CASSDFQRGGYF.

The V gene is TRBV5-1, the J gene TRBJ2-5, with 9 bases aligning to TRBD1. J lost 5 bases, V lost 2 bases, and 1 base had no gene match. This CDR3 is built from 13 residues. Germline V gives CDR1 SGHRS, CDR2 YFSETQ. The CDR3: CASSFGTGETQYF. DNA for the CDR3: TGCGCCAGCAGCTTTGGGACAGGGGAGACCCAGTACTTC. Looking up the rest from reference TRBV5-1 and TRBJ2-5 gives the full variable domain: KAGVTQTPRYLIKTRGQQVTLSCSPISGHRSVSWYQQTPGQGLQFLFEYFSETQRNKGNFPGRFSGRQFSNSRSEMNVSTLELGDSALYLCASSFGTGETQYFGPGTRLLVL.

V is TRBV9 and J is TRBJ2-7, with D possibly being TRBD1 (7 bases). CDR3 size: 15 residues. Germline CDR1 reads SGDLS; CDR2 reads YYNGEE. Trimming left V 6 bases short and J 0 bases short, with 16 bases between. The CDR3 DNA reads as TGTGCCAGCACCCCAGGGGGGCAGGGCTCCTACGAGCAGTACTTC. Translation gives CASTPGGQGSYEQYF.

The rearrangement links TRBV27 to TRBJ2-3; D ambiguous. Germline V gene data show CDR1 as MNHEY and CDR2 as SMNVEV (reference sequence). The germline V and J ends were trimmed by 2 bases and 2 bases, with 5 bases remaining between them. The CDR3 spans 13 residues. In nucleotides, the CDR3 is TGTGCCAGCAGTTTAAGGACCACAGATACGCAGTATTTT. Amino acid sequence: CASSLRTTDTQYF.

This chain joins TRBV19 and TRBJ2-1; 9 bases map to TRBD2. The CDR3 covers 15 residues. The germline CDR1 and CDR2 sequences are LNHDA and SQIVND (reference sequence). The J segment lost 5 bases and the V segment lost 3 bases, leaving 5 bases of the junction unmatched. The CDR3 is CASSMWTSVNNEQFF. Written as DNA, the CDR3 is TGTGCCAGTAGTATGTGGACTAGCGTTAACAATGAGCAGTTCTTC.